This TCR beta chain was captured in a study of T cell repertoires in cytomegalovirus infection. TCRdb reprocessed the reads with MiXCR, giving one entry per CDR3 protein. The profile covers some 300,000 distinct CDR3 sequences, with about a sixth appearing a single time and more than 10% taken by the ten largest. The table lists this clonotype with a few counts. The germline V gene encodes CDR1 DFQATT and CDR2 SNEGSKA (reference sequence). The CDR3 extends over 14 amino acids. Trimming removed 4 bases at V and 1 base at J, with 14 bases between. V is TRBV20-1 and J is TRBJ2-7, with unresolved D. Sequencing was carried out using PBMCs. The origin of this receptor is a human donor in good health (CMV status not recorded). Some clones in this sample may be carry-over from other donors' samples. CDR3 in amino acids: CSAKPLDGSYEQYF. DNA for the CDR3: TGCAGTGCTAAACCGCTGGACGGATCCTACGAGCAGTACTTC.